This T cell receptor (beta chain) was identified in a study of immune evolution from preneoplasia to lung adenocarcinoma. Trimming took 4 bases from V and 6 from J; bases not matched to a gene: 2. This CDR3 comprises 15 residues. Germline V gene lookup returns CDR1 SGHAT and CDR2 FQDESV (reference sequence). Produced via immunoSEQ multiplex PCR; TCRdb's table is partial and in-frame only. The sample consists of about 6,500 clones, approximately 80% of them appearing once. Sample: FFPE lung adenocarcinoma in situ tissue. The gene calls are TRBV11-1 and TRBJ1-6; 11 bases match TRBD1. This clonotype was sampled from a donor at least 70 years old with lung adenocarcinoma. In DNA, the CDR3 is TGTGCCAGCAGCTCCGGGACAGGGGGTAATTCACCCCTCCACTTT. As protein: CASSSGTGGNSPLHF.